The 29 T cell receptor beta chains below come from one sample, sequenced in a study of siplizumab effects on memory and regulatory T cells. Method: immunoSEQ multiplex PCR; TCRdb's copy keeps in-frame clones and lacks some. In the table there are some 81,000 clones, around 93% of which are singletons. Specimen: CD8+ T cells sorted from blood. All receptors come from a human donor in good health.

This chain links TRBV9 with TRBJ2-1; the D is unclear. CDR3 length equals 13 residues. Germline V gene sequence: CDR1 SGDLS, CDR2 YYNGEE. Trimming took 0 bases from V and 6 from J, leaving 7 bases between them. The CDR3 loop reads CASSVAGRNEQFF. The CDR3 coding sequence is TGTGCCAGCAGCGTAGCCGGGCGCAATGAGCAGTTCTTC.

This chain connects TRBV19 to TRBJ1-1; D not certain. This CDR3 has 13 amino acids. The germline V and J ends were trimmed by 3 bases and 1 base, with 6 bases remaining between them. Germline lookup yields CDR1 LNHDA and CDR2 SQIVND (reference sequence). The DNA of the CDR3 is TGTGCCAGTAGTATTTTGACGAACACTGAAGCTTTCTTT. Amino acids: CASSILTNTEAFF.

V and J are TRBV9 and TRBJ2-5; D is perhaps TRBD2 (6 bases). CDR3 length: 15 amino acids. CDR1 is SGDLS and CDR2 is YYNGEE in the germline V gene. The V gene lost 0 bases and the J gene lost 0 bases, with 9 bases spanning the gap. CDR3 sequence reads: CASSVDAGYQETQYF. CDR3 coding DNA: TGTGCCAGCAGCGTAGATGCGGGGTACCAAGAGACCCAGTACTTC. The full variable domain, in which reference TRBV9 and TRBJ2-5 provide the parts outside the CDR3, is DSGVTQTPKHLITATGQRVTLRCSPRSGDLSVYWYQQSLDQGLQFLIQYYNGEERAKGNILERFSAQQFPDLHSELNLSSLELGDSALYFCASSVDAGYQETQYFGPGTRLLVL.

CDR3 amino acids: CASSQRISGSTTFTDTQYF. CDR3 nucleotides: TGCGCCAGCAGCCAAAGAATTAGCGGGAGTACCACCTTCACAGATACGCAGTATTTT. V is TRBV4-1 and J is TRBJ2-3, with 9 bases fitting TRBD2. This CDR3 contains 19 residues. Germline assignment: CDR1 MGHRA and CDR2 YSYEKL. V lost 2 bases and J lost 2; bases outside the gene matches: 14.

The chain employs TRBV7-2 and TRBJ1-1; D is ambiguous. The CDR3 contains 13 residues. The V gene lost 1 base and the J gene lost 3 bases, with 6 bases spanning the gap. Germline assignment: CDR1 SGHTA and CDR2 FQGNSA. The CDR3 protein is CASSLGQYTEAFF. The CDR3 DNA reads TGTGCCAGCAGCTTAGGCCAGTACACTGAAGCTTTCTTT.

The rearrangement joins TRBV2 to TRBJ1-2; 12 bases agree with TRBD1. With 6 bases clipped from V and 4 bases from J, the junction kept 3 bases outside the gene matches. CDR1 and CDR2 from the germline V gene are SNHLY and FYNNEI. The CDR3 consists of 14 residues. CDR3 residues: CASRPGQGAYGYTF. CDR3 nucleotide sequence: TGTGCCAGCAGGCCGGGACAGGGGGCCTATGGCTACACCTTC. The complete variable domain, with remaining parts taken from reference TRBV2 and TRBJ1-2, reads EPEVTQTPSHQVTQMGQEVILRCVPISNHLYFYWYRQILGQKVEFLVSFYNNEISEKSEIFDDQFSVERPDGSNFTLKIRSTKLEDSAMYFCASRPGQGAYGYTFGSGTRLTVV.

The rearrangement uses TRBV14 and TRBJ2-7; D is possibly TRBD1 (5 bases). There are 15 residues in the CDR3. V was cut by 4 bases and J by 3 bases, with 16 bases left in between. Germline V gene data show CDR1 as SGHDN and CDR2 as FVKESK. DNA for the CDR3: TGTGCCAGCAGCCGAGAGCAGGGTTCCTTCTACGAGCAGTACTTC. Protein sequence: CASSREQGSFYEQYF. Together with reference TRBV14 and TRBJ2-7, the CDR3 gives the full variable domain: EAGVTQFPSHSVIEKGQTVTLRCDPISGHDNLYWYRRVMGKEIKFLLHFVKESKQDESGMPNNRFLAERTGGTYSTLKVQPAELEDSGVYFCASSREQGSFYEQYFGPGTRLTVT.

V is TRBV19 and J is TRBJ1-1; D not certain. The CDR3 has 15 residues. Trimming removed 6 bases from V and 0 bases from J, with 14 bases in between. The germline CDR1 and CDR2 sequences are LNHDA and SQIVND (reference sequence). Here the CDR3 reads CASRGNYIMNTEAFF. CDR3 bases: TGTGCCAGTAGGGGCAACTACATTATGAACACTGAAGCTTTCTTT. The entire variable domain, with the rest obtained from reference TRBV19 and TRBJ1-1, is as follows: DGGITQSPKYLFRKEGQNVTLSCEQNLNHDAMYWYRQDPGQGLRLIYYSQIVNDFQKGDIAEGYSVSREKKESFPLTVTSAQKNPTAFYLCASRGNYIMNTEAFFGQGTRLTVV.

This clone was seen just once. The chain recombines TRBV10-3 with TRBJ1-5, with unresolved D. CDR1 and CDR2 (germline): ENHRY, SYGVKD. This CDR3 is 15 amino acids long. Trimming removed 2 bases from V and 2 bases from J, with 10 bases in between. This CDR3 reads CAISEPDRGNQPQHF. CDR3 coding DNA: TGTGCCATCAGTGAGCCAGATAGAGGCAATCAGCCCCAGCATTTT.

The V gene is TRBV5-6, the J gene TRBJ2-5; 7 positions agree with TRBD2. CDR1 is SGHDT and CDR2 is YYEEEE in the germline V gene. V lost 4 bases to trimming and J lost 5 bases; unmatched junction nucleotides: 5. This CDR3 is built from 13 residues. The CDR3 here is CASSPGLVETQYF. The DNA of the CDR3 is TGTGCCAGCAGCCCAGGACTAGTGGAGACCCAGTACTTC.

There are a few counts of this clone. CDR3 sequence: CASSFQAESDTQYF. In nucleotides, the CDR3 is TGTGCCAGCAGTTTCCAGGCTGAGTCGGATACGCAGTATTTT. The chain recombines TRBV27 with TRBJ2-3; D not certain. V lost 3 bases and J 6 bases, leaving 13 bases between the germline ends. CDR3 size: 14 residues. The germline CDR1 and CDR2 sequences are MNHEY and SMNVEV (reference sequence).

The genes are TRBV28 and TRBJ1-1, with D possibly TRBD1 on 6 matching bases. Germline values: CDR1 MDHEN, CDR2 SYDVKM. Trimming removed 7 bases from V and 0 bases from J, with 15 bases in between. This CDR3 contains 15 residues. DNA of the CDR3: TGTGCCAGCACACTTAGGGGGGTAGTGAACACTGAAGCTTTCTTT. Residues: CASTLRGVVNTEAFF.

The chain employs TRBV5-4 and TRBJ1-3; D unclear. CDR3 length equals 13 residues. From germline, CDR1 is SGHNT and CDR2 YYREEE (reference sequence). V gave up 0 bases and J gave up 7 bases, with 8 bases separating them. The CDR3 protein is CASSLGLNNTIYF. CDR3 in DNA: TGTGCCAGCAGCTTGGGACTGAATAACACCATATATTTT.

The chain joins TRBV27 to TRBJ2-4; TRBD2 matches at 7 bases. The CDR3 length is 14 residues. The trim removed 10 bases at V and 0 bases at J, leaving 6 bases unmatched. Germline values: CDR1 MNHEY, CDR2 SMNVEV (reference sequence). The CDR3 DNA follows: TGTGCCACCACGAGCGGGGTAGCCAAAAACATTCAGTACTTC. Translation gives CATTSGVAKNIQYF.

The chain is built from TRBV7-2 and TRBJ2-2; 9 nucleotides line up with TRBD1. V lost 5 bases to trimming and J lost 4 bases; unmatched junction nucleotides: 11. The germline gives CDR1 SGHTA, CDR2 FQGNSA. The CDR3 length is 17 residues. The CDR3 is CASSPLTGGRSTGELFF. The DNA of the CDR3 is TGTGCCAGCAGCCCTCTGACAGGGGGTCGCAGCACCGGGGAGCTGTTTTTT. Drawing the rest from reference TRBV7-2 and TRBJ2-2, the complete variable domain is GAGVSQSPSNKVTEKGKDVELRCDPISGHTALYWYRQSLGQGLEFLIYFQGNSAPDKSGLPSDRFSAERTGGSVSTLTIQRTQQEDSAVYLCASSPLTGGRSTGELFFGEGSRLTVL.

The chain joins TRBV13 to TRBJ2-2; 7 bases align to TRBD1. CDR3 size: 16 residues. CDR1 and CDR2 from the germline V gene are PRHDT and FYEKMQ (reference sequence). V was clipped by 5 bases and J by 3 bases; unmatched bases: 9. The CDR3 is CASSPTGAGDTGELFF. CDR3 sequence (DNA): TGTGCCAGCAGCCCAACAGGGGCTGGGGACACCGGGGAGCTGTTTTTT.

The chain couples TRBV7-3 to TRBJ2-7, with D possibly being TRBD1 (6 bases). The CDR3 sequence is 13 residues long. The ends were cut back, 5 bases at V and 2 bases at J, with 10 bases in the middle. The germline V gene encodes CDR1 SGHTA and CDR2 FQGTGA. The CDR3 sequence is CASSKDSTYEQYF. In nucleotides, the CDR3 is TGTGCCAGCAGCAAGGACAGTACCTACGAGCAGTACTTC.

This chain uses TRBV13 with TRBJ2-5; D is uncertain. Deletions cut 8 bases from V and 5 bases from J, with 12 bases between. Germline CDR1 reads PRHDT; CDR2 reads FYEKMQ (reference sequence). This CDR3 comprises 12 residues. The DNA for the CDR3 is TGTGCCAGCGGCGGAGCTAGGGAGACCCAGTACTTC. It is translated as CASGGARETQYF.

The chain has TRBV29-1 and TRBJ2-1; 12 bases line up with TRBD2. This CDR3 has 14 amino acids. V gave up 1 base and J gave up 9 bases; unmatched junction bases: 4. In germline, CDR1 is SQVTM, CDR2 ANQGSEA. Here the CDR3 reads CSVEGLAGVGEQFF. DNA of the CDR3: TGCAGCGTTGAAGGACTAGCGGGAGTGGGTGAGCAGTTCTTC.

The CDR3 DNA reads as TGTGCCACCCGGACGGGGAACACTGAAGCTTTCTTT. This translates into CATRTGNTEAFF. The chain has TRBV19 and TRBJ1-1; D is ambiguous. Germline V gene sequence: CDR1 LNHDA, CDR2 SQIVND (reference sequence). V shed 10 bases and J shed 1 base, with 10 bases lying between them. CDR3 size: 12 residues.

This chain joins TRBV25-1 and TRBJ2-7; a weak D match, TRBD1 (6 bases). Deletions cut 5 bases from V and 4 bases from J, with 12 bases between. The CDR3 runs 13 residues. CDR1 and CDR2 (germline): MGHDK, SYGVNS. CDR3 region: CASSFRGGYEQYF. As DNA, the CDR3 is TGTGCCAGCAGTTTCAGGGGTGGATACGAGCAGTACTTC.

The chain carries TRBV14 and TRBJ2-7; 9 positions agree with TRBD1. The CDR3 is made up of 15 amino acids. J gave up 3 bases and V 4 bases, and 7 bases lay outside the gene matches. Looked up from germline, CDR1 is SGHDN and CDR2 is FVKESK. CDR3 DNA sequence: TGTGCCAGCAGCCCTCTGGGACAGGGAGACTACGAGCAGTACTTC. This translates into CASSPLGQGDYEQYF.

The rearrangement joins TRBV2 to TRBJ2-7, with 10 bases identical to TRBD1. The CDR3 runs 14 residues. J lost 4 bases, V lost 8 bases, and 8 bases had no gene match. Germline V gives CDR1 SNHLY, CDR2 FYNNEI. CDR3 sequence: CASLRDRGSYEQYF. The CDR3 DNA reads as TGTGCCAGCTTGCGGGACAGGGGTTCGTACGAGCAGTACTTC.

This clone was counted a single time. The rearrangement uses TRBV5-6 and TRBJ2-1; 9 nucleotides match TRBD2. Trimming cost V 0 bases and J 4 bases; bases outside gene matches: 8. The CDR3 extends over 17 amino acids. The germline V gene has CDR1 SGHDT and CDR2 YYEEEE. The CDR3 DNA sequence: TGTGCCAGCAGCTTGGGGCTAGCGGGAACCTTATACAATGAGCAGTTCTTC. Translation: CASSLGLAGTLYNEQFF.

The chain combines TRBV7-9 with TRBJ1-1; tentatively, D is TRBD1 (5 bases). Germline values: CDR1 SEHNR, CDR2 FQNEAQ (reference sequence). V was cut by 6 bases and J by 4 bases, with 15 bases left in between. There are 14 residues in the CDR3. CDR3: CASRPTGEGTEAFF. CDR3 nucleotide sequence: TGTGCCAGCAGGCCGACGGGGGAGGGCACTGAAGCTTTCTTT. Combining the CDR3 with reference TRBV7-9 and TRBJ1-1 gives the whole variable domain DTGVSQNPRHKITKRGQNVTFRCDPISEHNRLYWYRQTLGQGPEFLTYFQNEAQLEKSRLLSDRFSAERPKGSFSTLEIQRTEQGDSAMYLCASRPTGEGTEAFFGQGTRLTVV.

In DNA, the CDR3 is TGTGCCAGCAGCTCGAGGAGTTCCTCAGACTATGGCTACACCTTC. Translation: CASSSRSSSDYGYTF. J is TRBJ1-2 and V is TRBV13; D gene uncertain. Germline V gene lookup returns CDR1 PRHDT and CDR2 FYEKMQ (reference sequence). The CDR3 consists of 15 residues. V was cut by 4 bases and J by 3 bases, with 15 bases left in between.

The chain links TRBV11-2 to TRBJ2-5, with a possible D match to TRBD2 (5 bases). Gene TRBJ2-7 matches the end of the DNA better, so the J call may be wrong. Germline assignment: CDR1 SGHAT and CDR2 FQNNGV. This CDR3 is 15 amino acids long. In DNA form, the CDR3 reads TGTGCCAGCAGCCTCCGGGATAAAAGCTCCTACGAGCAGTACTTC. It codes for CASSLRDKSSYEQYF.

V is TRBV4-1 and J is TRBJ2-7; 8 nucleotides align to TRBD2. This CDR3 is built from 14 residues. Trimming at V came to 3 bases and at J to 6 bases, leaving 7 bases not matched to a gene. In germline, CDR1 is MGHRA, CDR2 YSYEKL. CDR3 nucleotide sequence: TGCGCCAGCAGCCACCCCGGGACTAGTTCCGAGCAGTACTTC. Amino acid sequence: CASSHPGTSSEQYF.

V usage is TRBV5-4 and J usage is TRBJ2-3; unclear D gene. The V end was cut by 4 bases, the J end by 4 bases, with 7 bases between. Germline loops: CDR1 SGHNT, CDR2 YYREEE (reference sequence). The CDR3 is made up of 12 amino acids. CDR3 sequence reads: CASSPNPDTQYF. The CDR3 DNA reads TGTGCCAGCAGCCCCAACCCAGATACGCAGTATTTT.